The clone carrying this T cell receptor (beta chain) was seen at least ten times. The antigen is undetermined. Per the germline V gene, CDR1 is MDHEN and CDR2 is SYDVKM. Trimming removed 2 bases at V and 0 bases at J, with 5 bases between. The CDR3 contains 14 residues. Combining iRepertoire HTBI primers with Arm-PCR of CDR3 regions, the authors built TCR beta libraries. Methods used by the authors: Identification of gene segments yielded 60 to 80 TRBV and around 13 TRBJ across samples. TCRdb re-analysed the multiplex PCR reads in MiXCR, keeping a single row per CDR3 protein. None of the V and J calls come from the authors' own analysis; TCRdb made them. The repertoire holds approximately 300,000 distinct CDR3 sequences, with approximately 20% as singletons. Time point: newly diagnosed GD, antithyroid drugs for less than 3 months. Generation of the TCR library employed RNA extracted from PBMCs. The entry originates in a study of regulatory T cells in long-lasting Graves disease. Overall study: Newly diagnosed Graves' patients had taken antithyroid drugs under 3 months.

Study conclusions and caveats: Patients with persistent disease shared roughly 3,000 public clonotypes, outpacing the roughly 950 shared by new patients. With persistent disease, TRBV28, TRBJ1-2 and TRBJ2-5 were the favored segments.

This chain joins TRBV28 and TRBJ1-5; D gene uncertain. This clonotype was sampled from a female donor with Graves disease. The material sequenced was peripheral blood mononuclear cells (PBMCs), taken at new diagnosis, from a patient treated with antithyroid drugs. This CDR3 reads CASSLKYSNQPQHF. The CDR3 nucleotides are TGTGCCAGCAGTTTAAAATATAGCAATCAGCCCCAGCATTTT.